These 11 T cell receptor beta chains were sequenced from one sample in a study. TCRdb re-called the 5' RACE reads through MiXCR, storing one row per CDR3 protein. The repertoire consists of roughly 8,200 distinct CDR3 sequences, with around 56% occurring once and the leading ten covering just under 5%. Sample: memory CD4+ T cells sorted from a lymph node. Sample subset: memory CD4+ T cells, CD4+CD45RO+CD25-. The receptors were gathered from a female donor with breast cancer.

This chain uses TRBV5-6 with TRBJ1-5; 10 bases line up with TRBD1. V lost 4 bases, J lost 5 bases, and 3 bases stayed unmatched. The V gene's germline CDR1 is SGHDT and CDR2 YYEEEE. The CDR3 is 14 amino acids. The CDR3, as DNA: TGTGCCAGCAGCGCTGGGACAGGGGATCAGCCCCAGCATTTT. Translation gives CASSAGTGDQPQHF.

Here the CDR3 DNA reads TGCGCCAGCAGCCAAGAGAGGATATCGGGGGGGCCCGAGACCCAGTACTTC. It translates to CASSQERISGGPETQYF. The V gene is TRBV4-1, the J gene TRBJ2-5, with 8 positions matching TRBD2. V lost 0 bases and J lost 5; bases outside the gene matches: 11. Germline CDR1 and CDR2: MGHRA and YSYEKL. The length of the CDR3 is 17 residues.

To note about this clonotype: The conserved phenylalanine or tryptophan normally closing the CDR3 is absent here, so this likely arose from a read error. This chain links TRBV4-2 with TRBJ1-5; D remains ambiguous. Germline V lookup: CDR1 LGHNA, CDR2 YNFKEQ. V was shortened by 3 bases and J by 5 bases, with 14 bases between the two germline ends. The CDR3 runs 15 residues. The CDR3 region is CASSQVGSDHQPQHS. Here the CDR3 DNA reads TGTGCCAGCAGCCAGGTTGGGTCCGACCATCAGCCCCAGCATTCT.

The CDR3 region is CASSPTGSNQPQHF. The CDR3, as DNA: TGTGCCAGCAGTCCCACCGGGAGCAATCAGCCCCAGCATTTT. This sequence joins TRBV12-3 or TRBV12-4 and TRBJ1-5; no reliable D call. Trimming removed 5 bases from V and 1 base from J, with 9 bases in between. The CDR3 totals 14 residues.

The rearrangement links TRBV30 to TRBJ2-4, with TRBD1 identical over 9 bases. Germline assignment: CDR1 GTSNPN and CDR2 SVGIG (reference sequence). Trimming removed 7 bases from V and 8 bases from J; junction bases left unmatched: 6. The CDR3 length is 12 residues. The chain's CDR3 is CAYPGQGDIQYF. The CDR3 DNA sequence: TGTGCCTATCCGGGACAGGGAGACATTCAGTACTTC.

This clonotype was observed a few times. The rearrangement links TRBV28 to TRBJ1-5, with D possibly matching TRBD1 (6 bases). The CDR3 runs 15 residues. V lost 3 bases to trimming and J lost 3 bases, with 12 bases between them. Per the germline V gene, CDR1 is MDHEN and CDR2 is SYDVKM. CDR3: CASSLGGGTNQPQHF. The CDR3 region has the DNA TGTGCCAGCAGTTTGGGGGGGGGCACCAATCAGCCCCAGCATTTT.

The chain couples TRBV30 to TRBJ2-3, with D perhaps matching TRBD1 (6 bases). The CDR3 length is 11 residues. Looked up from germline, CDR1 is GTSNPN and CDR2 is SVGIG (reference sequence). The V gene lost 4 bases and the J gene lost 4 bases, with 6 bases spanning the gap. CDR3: CAWNRADTQYF. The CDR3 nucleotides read TGTGCCTGGAACAGGGCAGATACGCAGTATTTT.

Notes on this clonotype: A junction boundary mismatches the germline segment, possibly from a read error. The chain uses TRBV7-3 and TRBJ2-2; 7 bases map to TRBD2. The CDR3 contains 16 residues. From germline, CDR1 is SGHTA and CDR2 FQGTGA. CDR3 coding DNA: TGTGCCAGCAGCCCTACGGGGGGAAGTACCACCTGGGAGCTGTTTTTT. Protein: CASSPTGGSTTWELFF.

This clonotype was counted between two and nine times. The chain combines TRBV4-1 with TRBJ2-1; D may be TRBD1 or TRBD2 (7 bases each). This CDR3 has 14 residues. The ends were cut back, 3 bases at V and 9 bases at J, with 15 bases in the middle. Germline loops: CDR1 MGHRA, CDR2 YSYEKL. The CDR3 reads CASSQGRGGGEQFF. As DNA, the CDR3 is TGCGCCAGCAGCCAGGGCAGGGGGGGTGGTGAGCAGTTCTTC.

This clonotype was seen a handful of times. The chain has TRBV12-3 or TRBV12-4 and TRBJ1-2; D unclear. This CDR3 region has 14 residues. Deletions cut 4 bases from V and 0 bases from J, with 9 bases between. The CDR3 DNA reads TGTGCCAGCAGTTCGGGTCTTGCTAACTATGGCTACACCTTC. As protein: CASSSGLANYGYTF.

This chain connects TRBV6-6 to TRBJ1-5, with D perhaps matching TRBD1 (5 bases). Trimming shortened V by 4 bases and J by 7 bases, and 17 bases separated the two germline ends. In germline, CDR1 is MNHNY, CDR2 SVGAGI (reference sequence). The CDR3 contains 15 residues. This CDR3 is CASSSTFHGDQPQHF. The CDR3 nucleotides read TGTGCCAGCAGTTCCACTTTCCACGGGGACCAGCCCCAGCATTTT.